This paragraph covers one TCR beta chain sequence. This sample is part of a study of blood T cell repertoires in COVID-19. At the level of the study: Acute and convalescent COVID-19 specimens originated in the United States, Italy and Spain. The analysed material was cDNA or gDNA that came from T cells, B-cell-depleted T cells, or PBMCs.

Looked up from germline, CDR1 is SGHTA and CDR2 is FQGTGA. Trimming stripped 1 base from V and 6 bases from J, with 21 bases between. This CDR3 region has 17 residues. Per the authors' pipeline: Scientists estimated how many nucleated cells there were by amplifying reference gene primers. Data came from immunoSEQ multiplex PCR; TCRdb stores just in-frame clones and leaves some out. That table supplies the V and J calls and clone size; D and trimming were determined from the DNA. Of just over 60,000 clones in the sample, approximately 79% were seen once. The TCR sequence derives from a woman of 80 years or more with active or convalescent COVID-19. The specimen was peripheral blood. The chain employs TRBV7-3 and TRBJ1-2, with a possible D match to TRBD1 (6 bases). The CDR3 loop is CASSLRPREDSINGYTF. DNA of the CDR3: TGTGCCAGCAGCTTAAGACCGCGCGAGGACAGTATAAATGGCTACACCTTC.